Listed below are T cell receptor beta chains from one sample, sequenced in a study of spatial heterogeneity in lung cancer. TCRdb re-called the 5' RACE reads through MiXCR, storing one row per CDR3 protein. Altogether about 120,000 distinct CDR3 sequences are present, roughly 10% being singletons, with the ten largest covering 20% to 25%. Sequenced here: PBMCs, sampled at follow-up. The receptors were sampled from a female donor with early-stage non-small cell lung cancer. The CDR3 runs from the conserved cysteine through the conserved F or W.

CDR3: CASSLQGLVADTQYF
J: TRBJ2-3
V: TRBV11-3

CDR3: CATKGRSAEAFF
J: TRBJ1-1
V: TRBV11-3

CDR3: CASSILAGGYEQYF
J: TRBJ2-7
V: TRBV7-9

CDR3: CASSGGEGREQFF
J: TRBJ2-1
V: TRBV10-3

CDR3: CASSFDRGSYNEQFF
J: TRBJ2-1
V: TRBV11-1

CDR3: CASRPYGTGDDEQFF
J: TRBJ2-1
V: TRBV9

CDR3: CASSLDRHTRDF
J: TRBJ1-2
V: TRBV12-3/TRBV12-4

CDR3: CASREVRDTGELFF
J: TRBJ2-2
V: TRBV7-3

CDR3: CASSFRGRPWNEQFF
J: TRBJ2-1
V: TRBV7-6

CDR3: CASTHSGRPPYEQYF
J: TRBJ2-7
V: TRBV6-2/TRBV6-3

CDR3: CASSLGQGRNEKLFF
J: TRBJ1-4
V: TRBV11-3

CDR3: CASRSGSSSYEQYF
J: TRBJ2-7
V: TRBV28

CDR3: CSAGTTGNYGYTF
J: TRBJ1-2
V: TRBV29-1

CDR3: CASSSRSIIYEQYF
J: TRBJ2-7
V: TRBV28

CDR3: CASSGFIGLDQFF
J: TRBJ2-1
V: TRBV11-2

CDR3: CASSLDRIPSPTNEKLFF
J: TRBJ1-4
V: TRBV12-3/TRBV12-4

CDR3: CASRRGTSGNTIYF
J: TRBJ1-3
V: TRBV6-5

CDR3: CASNQFTGTGFYNEQFF
J: TRBJ2-1
V: TRBV13

CDR3: CASSPGPRSNTEAFF
J: TRBJ1-1
V: TRBV5-1

CDR3: CASSSSGSSQETQYF
J: TRBJ2-5
V: TRBV28

CDR3: CASRGTSGRTGELFF
J: TRBJ2-2
V: TRBV2

CDR3: CASSMILAGGRDTQYF
J: TRBJ2-3
V: TRBV19

CDR3: CASSFVANQPQHF
J: TRBJ1-5
V: TRBV28

CDR3: CSAKLWTSGLQGSKQFF
J: TRBJ2-1
V: TRBV29-1

CDR3: CASSLTTREPQHF
J: TRBJ1-5
V: TRBV7-2

CDR3: CASSFGRFYGYTF
J: TRBJ1-2
V: TRBV12-3/TRBV12-4

CDR3: CASSLSLTGYNEQFF
J: TRBJ2-1
V: TRBV11-1

CDR3: CATSRDQSSGTGELFF
J: TRBJ2-2
V: TRBV15

CDR3: CASGASSSTDTQYF
J: TRBJ2-3
V: TRBV5-1

CDR3: CASTSRQGWTGELFF
J: TRBJ2-2
V: TRBV25-1

CDR3: CASSIDHRAITEAFF
J: TRBJ1-1
V: TRBV19

CDR3: CASSSDVRLFF
J: TRBJ2-1
V: TRBV7-9

CDR3: CATSDGGSETQYF
J: TRBJ2-5
V: TRBV24-1

CDR3: CASSPQDRQPQHF
J: TRBJ1-5
V: TRBV7-2

CDR3: CASSFRYGNQPQHF
J: TRBJ1-5
V: TRBV12-3/TRBV12-4

CDR3: CASSLQGGWEKLFF
J: TRBJ1-4
V: TRBV27

CDR3: CASSQDTNIQYF
J: TRBJ2-4
V: TRBV3-1

CDR3: CSVGAGGTYGYTF
J: TRBJ1-2
V: TRBV29-1

CDR3: CASSTGGWTDTQYF
J: TRBJ2-3
V: TRBV10-1

CDR3: CASSEGSSGTLEQFF
J: TRBJ2-1
V: TRBV6-1

CDR3: CASNPGTANTGELFF
J: TRBJ2-2
V: TRBV10-1

CDR3: CASSPPGTRYNEQFF
J: TRBJ2-1
V: TRBV18

CDR3: CASRSQGYGEAFF
J: TRBJ1-1
V: TRBV3-1

CDR3: CASSFSGGTDTQYF
J: TRBJ2-3
V: TRBV7-7

CDR3: CASSFGAANEQFF
J: TRBJ2-1
V: TRBV7-3